One T cell receptor beta chain is described in this entry. This clonotype appeared a few times. The clone's antigen remains unknown. The sample holds no much larger clone one base away, and base qualities are not on file. This record belongs to a study of T cell repertoires in cytomegalovirus infection (dated by TCRdb to the late 2010s). Background on the whole study: Alongside well-studied HLA-B-restricted epitopes, the peptide stimulations were aimed at recently identified HLA-C-restricted CMV epitopes, whose presentation resists viral immunomodulation. The HLA type of each donor mattered for the analysis, because public TCR beta signatures pointed to carriage of CMV infection along with the matching HLA type. What the work shows at the level of the full study, not this receptor alone: In both this cohort and an independent cohort of under 450 donors, the cumulative frequency of public TCR beta family members distinguished carriers of CMV infection plus the relevant HLA type. The ex vivo response was dominated by HLA-C-restricted CMV-specific TCR beta clonotypes, which also provided the single most frequent clonotype in two of eight donors.

The CDR1 and CDR2 encoded by the germline V gene are WSHSY and SAAADI. The trim is 7 bases for V and 0 bases for J, with a gap of 14 bases between the germline ends. Spanning cysteine to phenylalanine, the CDR3 consists of 15 amino acids. Only CDR3 DNA remains: 45 bases, in frame from the first base. The sample's treatment or condition label, in plain terms: in vitro stimulation with specific CMV peptide epitopes to enrich CMV-specific T cells. The instrument was an Illumina HiSeq 1500. Using fastp at Q25 and MiXCR, TCRdb reprocessed the public reads and kept productive beta chains. Rows with a matching CDR3 protein are joined into one entry that keeps the most common DNA and genes. For this sample the table gives around 360,000 distinct CDR3 sequences, of which about 34% were detected only once. 13% of the sample comes from the top ten.

The TCR originated in a human donor in good health (CMV status not recorded). Some clones in this sample may be carry-over from other donors' samples. The specimen comprised cultured PBMCs, sampled from culture after CMV antigen stimulation. The chain is assembled from TRBV10-2 and TRBJ2-3, with the D gene uncertain. The DNA sequence is TGCGCCAGCACTCGGGCGGAGTTAAGCACAGATACGCAGTATTTT. The translation is CASTRAELSTDTQYF.